The subject of this entry is one TCR beta chain. Distinct nucleotide sequences in the sample also encode this CDR3. CDR1 LGHDT and CDR2 YNNKEL come from the germline V gene (reference sequence). V was cut by 5 bases and J by 0 bases, with 8 bases left in between. The CDR3 contains 14 residues. As handled by the study authors: Reference gene primer amplification in the assay estimated nucleated cell counts. Here immunoSEQ multiplex PCR was the method, and the copy in TCRdb shows in-frame clones only, minus some. That table supplies the V and J calls and clone size; D and trimming were determined from the DNA. Here the sample spans roughly 260,000 clones, 75% to 95% being singletons. Participants were aged roughly 18 to 89 years, lived in roughly 23 US areas, and enrolled virtually. This sample was included in a study of blood T cell repertoires in COVID-19. At the level of the study: COVID-19 samples from acute and convalescent phases originated in the United States, Italy and Spain. PBMCs, B-cell-depleted T cells, or T cells provided the cDNA or gDNA that made up the material.

This chain links TRBV3-1 (or the pseudogene TRBV3-2) with TRBJ1-5, with D unresolved. This sequence was found in a woman aged 18-29 years who had recovered from COVID-19. What was sequenced was PBMCs or T cells enriched from blood (not recorded which). The CDR3 DNA follows: TGTGCCAGCAGCAGGGCGGGTAGCAATCAGCCCCAGCATTTT. Protein product: CASSRAGSNQPQHF.